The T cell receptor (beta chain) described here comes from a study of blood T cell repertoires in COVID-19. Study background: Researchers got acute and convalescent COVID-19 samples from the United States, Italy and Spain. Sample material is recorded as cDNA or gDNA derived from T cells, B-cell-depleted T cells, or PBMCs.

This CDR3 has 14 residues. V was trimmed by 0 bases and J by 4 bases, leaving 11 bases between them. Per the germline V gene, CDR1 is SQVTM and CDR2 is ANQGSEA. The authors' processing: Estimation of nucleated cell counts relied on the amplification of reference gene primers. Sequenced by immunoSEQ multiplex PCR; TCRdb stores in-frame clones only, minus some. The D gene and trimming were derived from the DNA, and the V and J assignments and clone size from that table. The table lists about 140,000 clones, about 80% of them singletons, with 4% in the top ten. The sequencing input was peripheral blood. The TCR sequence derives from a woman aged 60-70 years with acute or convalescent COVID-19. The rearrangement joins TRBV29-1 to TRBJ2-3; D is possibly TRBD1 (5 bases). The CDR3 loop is CSVEDPAGSDTQYF. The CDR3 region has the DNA TGCAGCGTTGAAGATCCGGCAGGGTCAGATACGCAGTATTTT.